This T cell receptor beta chain stems from a study of technical replicates of blood from several donors. TCRdb's copy holds only in-frame clones and misses some; the assay was immunoSEQ multiplex PCR. Of roughly 92,000 clones in the sample, around 96% are singletons; the top ten hold roughly 0.3%. Unmatched junction bases numbered 5, after V lost 2 bases and J lost 5 bases. From germline, CDR1 is GTSNPN and CDR2 SVGIG (reference sequence). The CDR3 spans 14 residues. This clone was seen a handful of times. The sequencing input was T cells isolated from PBMCs. The J gene is TRBJ1-5, the V gene TRBV30, with 8 nucleotides matching TRBD1. The TCR sequence derives from a human donor in good health. CDR3 loop: CAWSTDRDYQPQHF. DNA for the CDR3: TGTGCCTGGAGTACGGACAGGGATTATCAGCCCCAGCATTTT.